The rows below give T cell receptor beta chains drawn from one sample of a study of CD8+ T cells in alopecia areata. The assay was immunoSEQ multiplex PCR, and TCRdb's table has in-frame clones only and misses some. The sample includes roughly 110,000 clones, around 83% seen only once; the top ten take roughly a quarter. The input for sequencing was CD8+ T cells sorted from blood, taken at week 24, from a patient treated with tofacitinib. Receptors were obtained from a human donor with alopecia areata. Both conserved end residues are part of each CDR3. D genes are given only for firm matches. Not every row has a clone size; where given, it reads once, few, many or a size class.

CDR3 DNA,CDR3 protein,clone size,V gene,J gene,D gene,CDR3 length
TGTGCCATCAGTGAGTCTGGGGGCCCGGAGCAGTTCTTC,CAISESGGPEQFF,-,TRBV10-3,TRBJ2-1,-,13
TGTGCCAGCAGCTTAGTACGGCTAGCGGAAGAGACCCAGTACTTC,CASSLVRLAEETQYF,-,TRBV7-9,TRBJ2-5,TRBD2,15
TGTGCCAGCAGCCAAGCTCCTCTTAGGGCGGATACGCAGTATTTT,CASSQAPLRADTQYF,-,TRBV4-2,TRBJ2-3,-,15
TGTGCCTGGAGTCGGGGGTGGCGGGGAGCCTACAATGAGCAGTTCTTC,CAWSRGWRGAYNEQFF,-,TRBV30,TRBJ2-1,-,16
TGCAGCGTTGATGGCACTCGTCGAGGGACCCAGTACTTC,CSVDGTRRGTQYF,-,TRBV29-1,TRBJ2-5,-,13
TGTGCCAGTAGCGGGACAGGGGGCTACGAGCAGTACTTC,CASSGTGGYEQYF,few,TRBV19,TRBJ2-7,TRBD1,13
TGTGCCAGCACCGAGGAGGCAGGGGGCTTGAGCGAGCAGTACTTC,CASTEEAGGLSEQYF,-,TRBV2,TRBJ2-7,TRBD1,15
TGTGCCAGTAGTGCTGACGGACAGGGTCTAGACAATGAGCAGTTCTTC,CASSADGQGLDNEQFF,-,TRBV19,TRBJ2-1,TRBD1,16
TGTGCCAGCAGCTACGGGACGGGGACCTACGAGCAGTACTTC,CASSYGTGTYEQYF,once,TRBV5-4,TRBJ2-7,-,14
TGTGCCAGCAGTTACTCGTATGAGGATAACACTGAAGCTTTCTTT,CASSYSYEDNTEAFF,-,TRBV6-5,TRBJ1-1,-,15
TGCGCCAGCAGCAACGGGCAGATTAATAATTCACCCCTCCACTTT,CASSNGQINNSPLHF,-,TRBV5-1,TRBJ1-6,-,15
TGTGCCAGCAGCTACCCGGATGGCTACACCTTC,CASSYPDGYTF,once,TRBV11-3,TRBJ1-2,-,11
TGTGCTAGTGGTTTGGTACTTCAGGGGGCGGCCTACAATGAGCAGTTCTTC,CASGLVLQGAAYNEQFF,-,TRBV12-5,TRBJ2-1,TRBD1,17
TGTGCCACCCAGGACAGGGGGCTTTCCTACGAGCAGTACTTC,CATQDRGLSYEQYF,few,TRBV6-1,TRBJ2-7,TRBD1,14
TGCGCCAGCAGCGTCCGGGGGACAGGGGCCACCGGGGAGCTGTTTTTT,CASSVRGTGATGELFF,-,TRBV4-3,TRBJ2-2,TRBD1,16
TGCGCCAGCAGCCAAGAGGCCTGGGGGGGTGAGACCCAGTACTTC,CASSQEAWGGETQYF,-,TRBV4-3,TRBJ2-5,TRBD2,15
TGTGCCAGCAGTTACACAGGGGGCGTTGAAACCCTCCACTTT,CASSYTGGVETLHF,once,TRBV6-5,TRBJ1-6,TRBD1,14
TGCAGCGCACTTGCCCAGGGGACTGAAGCTTTCTTT,CSALAQGTEAFF,-,TRBV29-1,TRBJ1-1,-,12
TGCGCCAGCAGCCAAGAGGGGACTAGCCCGAGCTACGAGCAGTACTTC,CASSQEGTSPSYEQYF,once,TRBV4-1,TRBJ2-7,TRBD2,16
TGTGCCAGCTCCCATGCGGACGGGTACGAGCAGTACTTC,CASSHADGYEQYF,-,TRBV7-2,TRBJ2-7,-,13
TGCGCCAGCAGCCAAGATTGGGGTTCCTACGAGCAGTACTTC,CASSQDWGSYEQYF,-,TRBV4-1,TRBJ2-7,-,14
TGTGCCTGGAGTGAGGGACAGGGCGTTTACGAGCAGTACTTC,CAWSEGQGVYEQYF,-,TRBV30,TRBJ2-7,TRBD1,14
TGCAGCGTTGAAGTTACAGGGGGAGGACCCTACGAGCAGTACTTC,CSVEVTGGGPYEQYF,-,TRBV29-1,TRBJ2-7,TRBD1,15
TGTGCCAGCAGCTTAGGGGTGGCACTAGGAACCACAGATACGCAGTATTTT,CASSLGVALGTTDTQYF,few,TRBV13,TRBJ2-3,-,17
TGCGCCAGCAGCGTCGGACGCAATCAGCCCCAGCATTTT,CASSVGRNQPQHF,few,TRBV23-1,TRBJ1-5,-,13
TGCGCCAGCAGCACCGGACAGGGAGTGTCCGAGCAGTACTTC,CASSTGQGVSEQYF,-,TRBV5-1,TRBJ2-7,TRBD1,14
TGCGCCAGCAGTGAGTCGACGAGTCAGCCCCAGCATTTT,CASSESTSQPQHF,-,TRBV10-2,TRBJ1-5,-,13
TGTGCCAGCAACCTAGCGGCGAGCACAGATACGCAGTATTTT,CASNLAASTDTQYF,-,TRBV21-1,TRBJ2-3,-,14
TGCAGCGCACAGGGACCAAGCACAGATACGCAGTATTTT,CSAQGPSTDTQYF,-,TRBV29-1,TRBJ2-3,-,13
TGTGCCTGGAGTGTCCCAGTATCCAGTGCGTTTCTAGATACGCAGTATTTT,CAWSVPVSSAFLDTQYF,-,TRBV30,TRBJ2-3,-,17
TGTGCCAGCAGGGCCGCAGGGGGCAGAAACACTGAAGCTTTCTTT,CASRAAGGRNTEAFF,-,TRBV11-2,TRBJ1-1,TRBD1,15